This T cell receptor (beta chain) was documented in a study of shared clonotypes between healthy human individuals. Notes on this clone: The antigen remains unidentified.

Execution of the assay was at deep level. Replicate PCRs run on sorted subsets employed approximately 0.2 ug DNA, 25,000 to 35,000 T cell genomes. Sequencing used immunoSEQ multiplex PCR; TCRdb keeps in-frame clones, though not all of them. The data contain 2.3 million or so clones, approximately 93% of them singletons. V shed 0 bases and J shed 1 base, with 19 bases lying between them. Germline assignment: CDR1 SGHRS and CDR2 YFSETQ. CDR3 size: 18 residues. Study findings and constraints: Only blood underwent sampling, and tissue repertoires likely differ.

The sample taken for sequencing was naive CD4+ T cells from PBMCs. The sample's subset: CD45RA+ positively selected. The clonotype was recovered from a man aged 18-30 years in good health. Some clones in this sample may be carry-over from other donors' samples. The V and J genes are TRBV5-1 and TRBJ1-1; perhaps TRBD1 as D (5 bases). CDR3 in DNA: TGCGCCAGCAGCTTGGGCGACAGCCCGTGGGGAAAGAACACTGAAGCTTTCTTT. This gives the protein CASSLGDSPWGKNTEAFF.